Here is one TCR beta chain with its context. The antigen is undetermined. These data come from a study of siplizumab effects on memory and regulatory T cells. Notes on the study in general: The study found naive T cells seemingly more diverse than memory cells and seemingly major alloresponse contributors.

TCRdb keeps only in-frame clones here, not all; method: immunoSEQ multiplex PCR. The sample has 110,000 or so clones, 90% to 95% seen once. The junction had 2 bases not matched to a gene; V was cut back by 4 bases and J by 0 bases. CDR1 and CDR2 from the germline V gene are SEHNR and FQNEAQ (reference sequence). There are 15 residues in the CDR3. The clonotype comes from a human donor in good health. The V and J genes are TRBV7-9 and TRBJ2-1; 8 bases are shared with TRBD1. Sequenced sample: CD4+ T cells sorted from blood. The CDR3 loop reads CASSSTGGSYNEQFF. The CDR3 coding sequence is TGTGCCAGCAGCTCCACAGGGGGCTCCTACAATGAGCAGTTCTTC.